One sample yielded the 22 T cell receptor beta chains listed below, sequenced in a study of CD8+ T cells in alopecia areata (dated by TCRdb to 2017 to 2018). This sample's time point label indicates: about 4 weeks on oral tofacitinib. Interpreted using the paper, the treatment or condition label stands for: oral pan-JAK inhibitor, 5-10 mg twice daily. Libraries were built with the immunoSEQ multiplex PCR assay. To provide template for TCR sequencing, every sample had RNA extracted and reverse transcribed into cDNA. The source is immuneACCESS, and TCRdb retained only in-frame sequences with V and J called. Part of the clones is not carried over; for the studies checked, unresolved V genes explain less than half of this, and the remainder is unexplained. The sample table contains about 160,000 clones; only one count was recorded for roughly two thirds of them. Approximately 0.91% of the sample lies in the top ten.

The sample was CD4+ T cells sorted from blood, taken at week 4, from a patient treated with tofacitinib. The receptors come from a human donor with alopecia areata.

This clone was observed a single time. The chain couples TRBV9 to TRBJ2-5; D remains ambiguous. The CDR3 covers 12 residues. Germline CDR1 and CDR2: SGDLS and YYNGEE. V lost 0 bases and J 7 bases, leaving 7 bases between the germline ends. The DNA for the CDR3 is TGTGCCAGCAGCGTAGGTGCCGGGACCCAGTACTTC. Its translation is CASSVGAGTQYF.

The V gene is TRBV15, the J gene TRBJ1-5; no clear D. Trimming removed 5 bases from V and 2 bases from J, with 10 bases in between. CDR3 size: 14 residues. The V gene's germline CDR1 is LNHNV and CDR2 YYDKDF (reference sequence). The DNA for the CDR3 is TGTGCCACCAGCCCCCCGAGGGGCAATCAGCCCCAGCATTTT. Residues: CATSPPRGNQPQHF.

V and J are TRBV18 and TRBJ2-7; no clear D. CDR1 is KGHSH, CDR2 LQKENI, per germline. The ends were cut back, 6 bases at V and 4 bases at J, with 13 bases in the middle. The CDR3 runs 13 residues. The CDR3 region has the DNA TGTGCCAGCTCTCTGACACAGCGATACGAGCAGTACTTC. Translated, it gives CASSLTQRYEQYF.

The chain joins TRBV5-4 to TRBJ1-2; 8 bases line up with TRBD1. CDR1 and CDR2 from the germline V gene are SGHNT and YYREEE (reference sequence). CDR3 size: 14 residues. The ends lost 5 bases at V and 2 bases at J; junction bases unmatched: 5. The CDR3 region is CASRLTGANYGYTF. The CDR3, as DNA: TGTGCCAGCAGGTTGACAGGGGCCAACTATGGCTACACCTTC.

J is TRBJ2-5 and V is TRBV2; no reliable D call. Germline CDR1 reads SNHLY; CDR2 reads FYNNEI. This CDR3 is 15 amino acids long. The V gene lost 3 bases and the J gene lost 5 bases, with 16 bases spanning the gap. This CDR3 is CASSDERLSVETQYF. The CDR3 coding sequence is TGTGCCAGCAGTGATGAGCGTCTCAGTGTGGAGACCCAGTACTTC.

This clone was picked up a small number of times. The V and J genes are TRBV7-8 and TRBJ2-1; D perhaps matches TRBD2 (5 bases). V was shortened by 0 bases and J by 4 bases, with 10 bases between the two germline ends. CDR3 size: 15 residues. Germline lookup yields CDR1 SGHVS and CDR2 FQNEAQ. The CDR3 region is CASSLARGYYNEQFF. The CDR3 DNA reads as TGTGCCAGCAGCTTAGCCCGGGGATATTACAATGAGCAGTTCTTC.

J is TRBJ2-1 and V is TRBV29-1; 10 bases align to TRBD2. This CDR3 has 15 amino acids. V was clipped by 5 bases and J by 1 base; unmatched bases: 5. From germline, CDR1 is SQVTM and CDR2 ANQGSEA. CDR3 loop: CSVRLAGNSYNEQFF. The DNA of the CDR3 is TGCAGCGTTCGACTAGCGGGCAATTCCTACAATGAGCAGTTCTTC.

The chain joins TRBV11-2 to TRBJ2-1; TRBD1 agrees at 7 bases. V lost 0 bases to trimming and J lost 4 bases; unmatched junction nucleotides: 3. Germline-derived CDR1 and CDR2 are SGHAT and FQNNGV. The CDR3 length is 15 residues. The CDR3 bases are TGTGCCAGCAGCTTAGATAGGGGGCAATACAATGAGCAGTTCTTC. Translation: CASSLDRGQYNEQFF.

The V and J genes are TRBV29-1 and TRBJ2-2, with unresolved D. This CDR3 has 12 amino acids. Germline CDR1 SQVTM, CDR2 ANQGSEA. V lost 5 bases to trimming and J lost 4 bases, with 8 bases between them. The chain's CDR3 is CSVTKGTGELFF. The CDR3 bases are TGCAGCGTTACCAAGGGCACCGGGGAGCTGTTTTTT.

This chain uses TRBV30 with TRBJ2-1; D is uncertain. V lost 1 base and J lost 0, with 10 bases in between. The CDR3 runs 15 residues. The germline CDR1 and CDR2 sequences are GTSNPN and SVGIG (reference sequence). CDR3 region: CAWSGDKSSYNEQFF. The CDR3 nucleotides read TGTGCCTGGAGTGGTGACAAGAGCTCCTACAATGAGCAGTTCTTC.

V and J are TRBV7-9 and TRBJ1-5; possible D gene TRBD1, 6 bases. The CDR3 is made up of 14 amino acids. Germline V lookup: CDR1 SEHNR, CDR2 FQNEAQ (reference sequence). V lost 5 bases to trimming and J lost 4 bases, with 12 bases between them. CDR3 sequence: CASSLSDRNQPQHF. CDR3 sequence (DNA): TGTGCCAGCAGCCTATCGGACAGAAATCAGCCCCAGCATTTT. Combining the CDR3 with reference TRBV7-9 and TRBJ1-5 gives the whole variable domain DTGVSQNPRHKITKRGQNVTFRCDPISEHNRLYWYRQTLGQGPEFLTYFQNEAQLEKSRLLSDRFSAERPKGSFSTLEIQRTEQGDSAMYLCASSLSDRNQPQHFGDGTRLSIL.

The table lists this clone with a count of one. The chain employs TRBV27 and TRBJ2-7, with a weak D call TRBD1 (5 bases). The V end was cut by 7 bases, the J end by 0 bases, with 16 bases between. CDR1 and CDR2 from the germline V gene are MNHEY and SMNVEV (reference sequence). CDR3 length equals 15 residues. The CDR3 sequence: CASKILGQVSYEQYF. As DNA, the CDR3 is TGTGCCAGCAAGATCTTGGGGCAGGTCTCCTACGAGCAGTACTTC.

The chain links TRBV6-1 to TRBJ2-7; TRBD2 agrees at 11 bases. V lost 3 bases to trimming and J lost 7 bases; unmatched junction nucleotides: 17. CDR1 and CDR2 from the germline V gene are MNHNS and SASEGT. This CDR3 is built from 18 residues. This CDR3 is CASSDDRLLAGGMGEQYF. CDR3 DNA sequence: TGTGCCAGCAGTGACGACCGGCTCCTAGCGGGGGGAATGGGGGAGCAGTACTTC.

This clone has just one count. J is TRBJ2-1 and V is TRBV14; 9 bases align to TRBD1. There are 17 residues in the CDR3. Germline V gene lookup returns CDR1 SGHDN and CDR2 FVKESK. Unmatched junction bases numbered 7, after V lost 2 bases and J lost 2 bases. The CDR3 DNA reads TGTGCCAGCAGCCAAAAAAGGGGACAGGGAGCCTACAATGAGCAGTTCTTC. It is translated as CASSQKRGQGAYNEQFF.

The chain employs TRBV5-6 and TRBJ2-1; D is uncertain. From germline, CDR1 is SGHDT and CDR2 YYEEEE. This CDR3 comprises 15 residues. Deletions cut 0 bases from V and 2 bases from J, with 9 bases between. CDR3 residues: CASSLGGDTYNEQFF. The CDR3 DNA reads as TGTGCCAGCAGCTTGGGAGGAGACACCTACAATGAGCAGTTCTTC.

The V call is TRBV7-9, the J call TRBJ2-6, with no clear D. Deletions cut 10 bases from V and 5 bases from J, with 15 bases between. Looked up from germline, CDR1 is SEHNR and CDR2 is FQNEAQ (reference sequence). The CDR3 has 14 amino acids. CDR3 in DNA: TGTGCCATCCCCCCACAGAGAAGGGCCAACGTCCTGACTTTC. It translates to CAIPPQRRANVLTF.

The chain combines TRBV9 with TRBJ2-7, with 7 bases fitting TRBD1. Germline trimming cut 3 bases from V and 6 bases from J; bases unmatched to any gene: 6. The length of the CDR3 is 13 residues. Germline values: CDR1 SGDLS, CDR2 YYNGEE. The CDR3 reads CASSARGLGEQYF. The CDR3 nucleotides read TGTGCCAGCAGCGCAAGGGGGCTGGGCGAGCAGTACTTC.

This clone appeared a few times. The chain combines TRBV29-1 with TRBJ1-5; no clear D. V was pared by 6 bases and J by 6 bases, with 12 bases between. CDR1 and CDR2 (germline): SQVTM, ANQGSEA. The CDR3 extends over 12 amino acids. CDR3 coding DNA: TGCAGCGTCGGAGGGTTAGGTCAGCCCCAGCATTTT. Amino acids: CSVGGLGQPQHF.

The chain couples TRBV28 to TRBJ1-2; TRBD1 matches 7 bases. CDR1 is MDHEN, CDR2 SYDVKM, per germline. The length of the CDR3 is 12 residues. V lost 7 bases to trimming and J lost 6 bases; unmatched junction nucleotides: 5. CDR3 bases: TGTGCCAGCATCGGAGGGGGCAATGGCTACACCTTC. Translation gives CASIGGGNGYTF.

Concerning this clone itself: Other DNA sequences within the sample encode an identical CDR3. CDR3 DNA: TGTGCCTGGAGTGGACTGCAGAACACAGATACGCAGTATTTT. Its protein is CAWSGLQNTDTQYF. The rearrangement uses TRBV30 and TRBJ2-3; D gene ambiguous. CDR3 length: 14 amino acids. V was trimmed by 1 base and J by 2 bases, leaving 10 bases between them. Germline values: CDR1 GTSNPN, CDR2 SVGIG (reference sequence).

The rearrangement uses TRBV2 and TRBJ2-5; D call uncertain. The germline V gene encodes CDR1 SNHLY and CDR2 FYNNEI. This CDR3 contains 11 residues. Trimming removed 7 bases from V and 5 bases from J, with 8 bases in between. The CDR3 reads CASTFRETQYF. CDR3 coding DNA: TGTGCCAGCACGTTCCGGGAGACCCAGTACTTC.

The CDR3 is CSVGRHLLSGNGYTF. The CDR3 DNA is TGCAGCGTTGGACGTCACCTTCTCTCAGGGAACGGCTACACCTTC. The gene calls are TRBV29-1 and TRBJ1-2, with D possibly being TRBD1 (5 bases). Germline loops: CDR1 SQVTM, CDR2 ANQGSEA. This CDR3 has 15 residues. With 4 bases removed from V and 8 bases from J, the gap between germline ends came to 23 bases.